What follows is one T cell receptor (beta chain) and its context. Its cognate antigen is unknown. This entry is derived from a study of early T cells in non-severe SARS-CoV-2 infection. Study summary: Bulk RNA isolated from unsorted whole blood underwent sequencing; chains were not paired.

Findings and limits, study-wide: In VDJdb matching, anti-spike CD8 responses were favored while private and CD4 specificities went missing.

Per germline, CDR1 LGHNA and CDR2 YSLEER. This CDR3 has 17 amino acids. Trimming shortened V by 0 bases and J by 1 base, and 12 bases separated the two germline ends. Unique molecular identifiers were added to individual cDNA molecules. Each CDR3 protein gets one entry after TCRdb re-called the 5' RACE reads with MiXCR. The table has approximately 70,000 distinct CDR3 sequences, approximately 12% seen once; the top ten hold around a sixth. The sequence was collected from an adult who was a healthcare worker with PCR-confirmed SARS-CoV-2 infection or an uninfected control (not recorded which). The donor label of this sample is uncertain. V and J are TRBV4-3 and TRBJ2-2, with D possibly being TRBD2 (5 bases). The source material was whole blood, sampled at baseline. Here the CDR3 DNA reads TGCGCCAGCAGCCAAGATCTTCCGGGGATGAACACCGGGGAGCTGTTTTTT. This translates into CASSQDLPGMNTGELFF.